This paragraph covers one T cell receptor beta chain sequence. Its antigen is unknown. This record comes from a study of cytomegalovirus exposure and HLA in healthy donors. Points from the study as a whole: Later on, analysis showed that most CMV-associated TCR beta chains appeared to be HLA-restricted. Most TCR beta V segments were productive about 90% or about 30% of the time in an earlier analysis.

This CDR3 contains 15 residues. Germline lookup yields CDR1 SNHLY and CDR2 FYNNEI. Losses at the gene ends were 7 bases for V and 3 bases for J; bases not matched to a gene: 8. Primers: 60 Vbeta forward and 13 Jbeta reverse. Repertoires were generated with immunoSEQ multiplex PCR, while TCRdb's copy carries only in-frame clones and drops some. The sample gives about 100,000 clones, 65% to 90% of which show up once; 0.9% to 1.5% is in the top ten. The sequence was collected from a woman younger than 30 in good health and CMV-seronegative. The genes are TRBV2 and TRBJ2-3; TRBD1 matches 9 bases. Sequencing was done on a sample of PBMCs. The CDR3 coding sequence is TGTGCCAGCACCCCGGGACAGGGTATAACAGATACGCAGTATTTT. Its translation: CASTPGQGITDTQYF. Complete variable domain (other parts from reference TRBV2 and TRBJ2-3): EPEVTQTPSHQVTQMGQEVILRCVPISNHLYFYWYRQILGQKVEFLVSFYNNEISEKSEIFDDQFSVERPDGSNFTLKIRSTKLEDSAMYFCASTPGQGITDTQYFGPGTRLTVL.